This T cell receptor (beta chain) was sequenced in a study of CD8+ T cells in alopecia areata. In the study overall: Tofacitinib ran 6 to 18 months, followed by 6 months off drug. Study-wide results and caveats: Tofacitinib delivered significant drops in scalp clonality and in expanded CD8+ clones among the top 100. The study found that many expanded lesional clones persisted in scalp and blood during tofacitinib.

With respect to this clone: No antigen is known for it.

Extracted from the samples, RNA was reverse transcribed into cDNA to serve as the sequencing template. Sequenced by immunoSEQ multiplex PCR; TCRdb stores in-frame clones only, minus some. The table lists 150,000 to 200,000 clones, roughly 53% of them singletons. The CDR3 has 12 residues. Per germline, CDR1 MGHDK and CDR2 SYGVNS. V gave up 0 bases and J gave up 11 bases, with 10 bases separating them. Treatment: oral pan-JAK inhibitor, 5-10 mg twice daily. The chain recombines TRBV25-1 with TRBJ1-1, with D uncertain. Sequencing was performed on CD8+ T cells sorted from blood, taken at week 24, from a patient treated with tofacitinib. This clonotype was sampled from a human donor with alopecia areata. The CDR3 DNA sequence: TGTGCCAGCAGTGAATATGATTTGAGGGCTTTCTTT. Protein: CASSEYDLRAFF.